The next 3 T cell receptor beta chains were all read from a single sample in a study of CD8+ T cells in alopecia areata. Sorting used CD4, CD8alpha, NKG2D, NKG2ACE and other markers on pooled cutaneous lymph node cells. RNA, once extracted, was reverse transcribed into cDNA for use as the sequencing template. Repertoires were generated with immunoSEQ multiplex PCR, while TCRdb's copy carries only in-frame clones and drops some. This table holds 20,000 or so clones with no singletons; the top ten claim roughly 29%. Material for sequencing was CD8+ T cells sorted from a lymph node. These receptors were obtained from a C3H/HeJ mouse with alopecia areata. Mice of this strain are of MHC haplotype H2-k.

The table lists this clone with many counts. Here the gene names and germline are mouse. The CDR3 goes on 4 residues after the read ends, and that part is filled in from the germline J gene. The chain couples TRBV19 to TRBJ1-4; 7 nucleotides agree with TRBD1. Trimming removed 7 bases from V and 1 base from J; junction bases left unmatched: 4. CDR3 length equals 14 residues. Germline V lookup: CDR1 FNHDT, CDR2 SITEND (reference sequence). CDR3 DNA, as far as it was read: TGTGCCAGCGGAAGGGACAGTTCCAACGAA. This codes for CASGRDSSNE. The entire CDR3 reads CASGRDSSNERLFF. The complete variable domain, with remaining parts taken from reference TRBV19 and TRBJ1-4, reads GGIITQTPKFLIGQEGQKLTLKCQQNFNHDTMYWYRQDSGKGLRLIYYSITENDLQKGDLSEGYDASREKKSSFSLTVTSAQKNEMAVFLCASGRDSSNERLFFGHGTKLSVL.

There are a few counts of this clone. TCRdb lists a protein that is different at residue 10 from the translated DNA; the protein given here uses the DNA translation. The germline and genes are mouse ones. With the read ending 3 residues before the CDR3 end, the germline J gene is used to fill in that end. The genes are TRBV19 and TRBJ1-6, with D possibly matching TRBD1 (5 bases). TRBJ1-6 is placed among ORFs of uncertain function. Germline values: CDR1 FNHDT, CDR2 SITEND (reference sequence). The CDR3 has 13 residues. Trimming stripped 10 bases from V and 0 bases from J, with 8 bases between. The CDR3 DNA, read in part, is TGTGCCCGGACATTTTCCTATAATTCGCCC. Its translation is CARTFSYNSP. The entire CDR3 protein is CARTFSYNSPLYF.

This clone was seen a handful of times. The gene symbols are mouse symbols. This CDR3 reads CASSDHINQDTQYF. The covered CDR3 bases are TGTGCCAGCAGTGATCACATTAACCAAGAC. This chain links TRBV13-3 with TRBJ2-5; no definite D call. The read falls 4 residues short of the CDR3 end, and the missing part is taken from the germline J gene. CDR1 is NNHDY and CDR2 is SYVADS in the germline V gene. There are 14 residues in the CDR3. The V and J ends lost 1 base and 0 bases respectively, with 6 bases between them.